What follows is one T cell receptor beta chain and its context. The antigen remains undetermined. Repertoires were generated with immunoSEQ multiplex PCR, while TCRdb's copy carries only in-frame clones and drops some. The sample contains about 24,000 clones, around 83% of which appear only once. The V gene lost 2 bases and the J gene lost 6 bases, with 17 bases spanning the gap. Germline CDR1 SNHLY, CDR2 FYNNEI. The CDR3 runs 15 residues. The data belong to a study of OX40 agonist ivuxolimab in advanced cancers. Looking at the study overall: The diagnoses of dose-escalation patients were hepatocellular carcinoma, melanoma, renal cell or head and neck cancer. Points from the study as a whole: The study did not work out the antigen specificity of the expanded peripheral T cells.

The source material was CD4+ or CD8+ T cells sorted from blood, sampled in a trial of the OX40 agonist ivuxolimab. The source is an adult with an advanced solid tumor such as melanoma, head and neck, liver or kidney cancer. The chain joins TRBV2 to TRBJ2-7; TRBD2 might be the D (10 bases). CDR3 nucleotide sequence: TGTGCCAGCAGTGAAATAGCGGGGGGACAGGGCGAGCAGTACTTC. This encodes CASSEIAGGQGEQYF.